This T cell receptor (beta chain) comes out of a study of shared clonotypes between healthy human individuals. Study as a whole: Researchers assigned three CD4 naive, three CD4 memory, two CD8 naive and one CD8 memory plate to each donor.

Each sample came from a Caucasian adult donor living in Nashville, Tennessee. A split of CD4+ cells into CD45RA+ naive and CD45RA-negative memory subsets was performed. This CDR3 spans 13 amino acids. Germline values: CDR1 MNHEY, CDR2 SMNVEV (reference sequence). The V end lost 4 bases, the J end lost 0 bases, and 7 bases lay between the germline ends. At a deep level, the assay was run. Clones were sequenced by immunoSEQ multiplex PCR, and TCRdb holds only the in-frame ones, with some missing. In the table there are over a million clones, less than 99% of which are singletons. The J gene is TRBJ2-7, the V gene TRBV27; D is uncertain. This receptor was taken from a man aged 25 to 40 in good health. Sequencing was done on a sample of naive CD4+ T cells sorted from blood. Subset described: CD45RA+ positively selected. The CDR3 DNA sequence: TGTGCCAGCAGTTCCCAAGACTCCTACGAGCAGTACTTC. The encoded protein is CASSSQDSYEQYF.